This passage covers 10 T cell receptor beta chains from one sample sequenced in a study of blood T cell repertoires in COVID-19. Assay used: immunoSEQ multiplex PCR; TCRdb lists only in-frame clones, some missing. Of 100,000 to 150,000 clones listed, around nine tenths are singletons. Sequencing used peripheral blood. The receptors come from a woman older than 75 with acute or convalescent COVID-19.

The chain carries TRBV28 and TRBJ1-5, with D possibly TRBD1 on 6 matching bases. This CDR3 spans 19 amino acids. Trimming cost V 2 bases and J 1 base, with 21 bases left between them. Germline lookup yields CDR1 MDHEN and CDR2 SYDVKM. The CDR3 coding sequence is TGTGCCAGCAGTTTACGGGGAGACAGGTACCGATTCAGCAATCAGCCCCAGCATTTT. This gives the protein CASSLRGDRYRFSNQPQHF.

The V and J genes are TRBV5-4 and TRBJ1-6; no firm D call. V gave up 4 bases and J gave up 7 bases, with 15 bases separating them. CDR3 length: 15 residues. CDR1 and CDR2 (germline): SGHNT, YYREEE (reference sequence). The CDR3 DNA follows: TGTGCCAGCAGCACCCCCGAGACAACAAATTCACCCCTCCACTTT. Its translation: CASSTPETTNSPLHF. Complete variable domain (other parts from reference TRBV5-4 and TRBJ1-6): ETGVTQSPTHLIKTRGQQVTLRCSSQSGHNTVSWYQQALGQGPQFIFQYYREEENGRGNFPPRFSGLQFPNYSSELNVNALELDDSALYLCASSTPETTNSPLHFGNGTRLTVT.

This clone came up a few times. The chain employs TRBV19 and TRBJ2-1; TRBD1 agrees at 7 bases. The CDR3 extends over 14 amino acids. The junction had 6 bases not matched to a gene; V was cut back by 2 bases and J by 8 bases. The germline V gene encodes CDR1 LNHDA and CDR2 SQIVND (reference sequence). The chain's CDR3 is CASSIYRGRDEQFF. In DNA form, the CDR3 reads TGTGCCAGTAGTATATACAGGGGCCGGGATGAGCAGTTCTTC.

The rearrangement uses TRBV19 and TRBJ2-2; D might be TRBD2 (5 bases). V was trimmed by 9 bases and J by 4 bases, leaving 15 bases between them. The CDR3 is 14 residues long. Germline V gene lookup returns CDR1 LNHDA and CDR2 SQIVND (reference sequence). The CDR3 DNA follows: TGTGCCAGCAAACTAGAAACTAGCACCGGGGAGCTGTTTTTT. Protein sequence: CASKLETSTGELFF.

The CDR3 nucleotides are TGTGCCAGCAGTGAACAGGGGAATTCACCCCTCCACTTT. Its translation: CASSEQGNSPLHF. The chain carries TRBV6-1 and TRBJ1-6; maybe TRBD1 (6 bases). Trimming took 2 bases from V and 7 from J, leaving 6 bases between them. This CDR3 is built from 13 residues. The V gene's germline CDR1 is MNHNS and CDR2 SASEGT.

This clone was recorded a few times. J is TRBJ2-2 and V is TRBV6-5; D is possibly TRBD1 (5 bases). Deletions cut 0 bases from V and 4 bases from J, with 9 bases between. The CDR3 sequence is 15 residues long. The germline CDR1 and CDR2 sequences are MNHEY and SVGAGI. The CDR3 region is CASSYSRQTTGELFF. In nucleotides, the CDR3 is TGTGCCAGCAGTTACTCGAGACAGACCACCGGGGAGCTGTTTTTT.

The rearrangement joins TRBV7-2 to TRBJ1-4; 7 bases line up with TRBD1. The CDR3 is 15 amino acids. Trimming at V came to 3 bases and at J to 6 bases, leaving 7 bases not matched to a gene. Germline V lookup: CDR1 SGHTA, CDR2 FQGNSA. CDR3 nucleotide sequence: TGTGCCAGCAGCTTGCAAGGGGGCGGTTATGAAAAACTGTTTTTT. Translated, it gives CASSLQGGGYEKLFF.

The J gene is TRBJ2-7, the V gene TRBV11-2; D is unresolved. The CDR3 runs 15 residues. Trimming removed 0 bases from V and 1 base from J, with 10 bases in between. CDR1 SGHAT and CDR2 FQNNGV come from the germline V gene. The CDR3 region is CASSLDRGFSYEQYF. The CDR3 DNA is TGTGCCAGCAGCTTAGATCGCGGATTTTCCTACGAGCAGTACTTC.

The V gene is TRBV19, the J gene TRBJ1-2; D perhaps matches TRBD1 (6 bases). CDR3 length: 14 residues. Trimming removed 5 bases at V and 8 bases at J, with 18 bases between. Germline V gene sequence: CDR1 LNHDA, CDR2 SQIVND (reference sequence). Here the CDR3 reads CASSPGQGWRGYTF. The CDR3, as DNA: TGTGCCAGTAGTCCAGGCCAGGGGTGGAGGGGCTACACCTTC. Full variable domain (rest looked up from reference TRBV19 and TRBJ1-2): DGGITQSPKYLFRKEGQNVTLSCEQNLNHDAMYWYRQDPGQGLRLIYYSQIVNDFQKGDIAEGYSVSREKKESFPLTVTSAQKNPTAFYLCASSPGQGWRGYTFGSGTRLTVV.

The CDR3 nucleotides are TGTGCCAGCAGTTACTCGACAGACCGGAACACTGAAGCTTTCTTT. Translated: CASSYSTDRNTEAFF. The chain uses TRBV6-5 and TRBJ1-1; TRBD1 might be the D (5 bases). Trimming pared 0 bases from V and 1 base from J, leaving 9 bases between. The CDR3 contains 15 residues. Germline V lookup: CDR1 MNHEY, CDR2 SVGAGI.